This T cell receptor (beta chain) was observed in a study of immune heterogeneity within non-small cell lung tumors. A multiplex PCR containing 32 V primers and 13 J primers was used to amplify TCR beta CDR3. From the multiplex PCR reads, TCRdb called clonotypes with MiXCR, one entry per CDR3 protein. The sample has a few thousand distinct CDR3 sequences; roughly 14% are singletons. TCRs were amplified from about 640 ng gDNA of bulk tumor per sample. Surgeons took several biopsies per primary tumor, spaced far apart, during surgery. The cohort was untreated, with newly diagnosed non-small cell lung cancer undergoing curative surgery. The CDR3 loop spans 11 amino acids. The germline V gene encodes CDR1 SQVTM and CDR2 ANQGSEA. This clonotype is judged medium-sized.

V is TRBV29-1 and J is TRBJ1-1; TRBD1 agrees at 7 bases. This receptor was obtained from a female donor with non-small cell lung cancer. Sequenced: lung tumor tissue. Here the CDR3 reads CTGNRGAEAFF. DNA for the CDR3: TGCACCGGAAACAGGGGCGCTGAAGCTTTCTTT.